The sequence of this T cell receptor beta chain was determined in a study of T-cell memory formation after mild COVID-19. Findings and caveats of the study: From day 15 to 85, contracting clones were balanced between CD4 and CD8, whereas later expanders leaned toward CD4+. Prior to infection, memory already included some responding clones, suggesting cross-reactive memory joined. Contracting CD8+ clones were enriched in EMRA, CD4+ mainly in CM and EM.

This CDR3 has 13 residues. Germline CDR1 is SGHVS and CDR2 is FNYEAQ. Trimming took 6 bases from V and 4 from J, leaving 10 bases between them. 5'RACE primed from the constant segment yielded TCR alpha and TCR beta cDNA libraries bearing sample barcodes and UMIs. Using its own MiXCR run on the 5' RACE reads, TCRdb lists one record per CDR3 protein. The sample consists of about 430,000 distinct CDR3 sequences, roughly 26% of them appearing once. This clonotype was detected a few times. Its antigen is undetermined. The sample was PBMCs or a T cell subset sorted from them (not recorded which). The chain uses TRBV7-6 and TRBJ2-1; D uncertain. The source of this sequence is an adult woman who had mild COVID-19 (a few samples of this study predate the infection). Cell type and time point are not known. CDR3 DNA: TGTGCCAGCAGTGGGCAGCAGTACAATGAGCAGTTCTTC. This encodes CASSGQQYNEQFF.